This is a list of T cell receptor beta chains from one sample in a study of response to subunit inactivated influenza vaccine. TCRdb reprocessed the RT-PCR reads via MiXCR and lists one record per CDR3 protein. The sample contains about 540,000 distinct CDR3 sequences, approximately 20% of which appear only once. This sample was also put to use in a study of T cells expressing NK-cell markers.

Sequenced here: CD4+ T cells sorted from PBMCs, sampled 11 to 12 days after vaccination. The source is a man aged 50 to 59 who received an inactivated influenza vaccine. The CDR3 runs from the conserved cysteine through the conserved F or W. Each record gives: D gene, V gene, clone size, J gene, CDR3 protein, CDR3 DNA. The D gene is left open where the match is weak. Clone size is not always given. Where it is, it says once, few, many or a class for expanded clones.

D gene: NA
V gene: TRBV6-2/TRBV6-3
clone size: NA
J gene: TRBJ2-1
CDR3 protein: CASRNSSPSAQFF
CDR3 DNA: TGTGCCAGCAGGAATAGCTCCCCCTCTGCGCAGTTCTTC

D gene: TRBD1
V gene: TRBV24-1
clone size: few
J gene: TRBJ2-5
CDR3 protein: CATSEPGTAMETQYF
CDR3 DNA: TGTGCCACCAGTGAGCCCGGGACAGCAATGGAGACCCAGTACTTC

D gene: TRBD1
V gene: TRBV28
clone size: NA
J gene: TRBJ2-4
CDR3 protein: CASSLRQGNIQYF
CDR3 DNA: TGTGCCAGCAGTTTGAGACAGGGAAACATTCAGTACTTC

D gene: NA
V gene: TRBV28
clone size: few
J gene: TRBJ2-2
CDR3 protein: CASTIGGSGELFF
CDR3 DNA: TGTGCCAGCACCATTGGGGGTTCCGGGGAGCTGTTTTTT

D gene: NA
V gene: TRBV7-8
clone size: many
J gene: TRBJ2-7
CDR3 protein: CASSPKKAGSQASYEQYF
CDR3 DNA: TGTGCCAGCAGCCCAAAAAAAGCCGGATCTCAAGCCTCCTACGAGCAGTACTTC

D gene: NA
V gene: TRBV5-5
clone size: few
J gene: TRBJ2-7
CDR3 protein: CASSFGGLPSYEQYF
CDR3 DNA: TGTGCCAGCAGCTTTGGAGGACTCCCCTCTTACGAGCAGTACTTC

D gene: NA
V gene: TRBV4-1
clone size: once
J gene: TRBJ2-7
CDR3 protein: CASSQEAQASWEQYF
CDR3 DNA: TGCGCCAGCAGCCAAGAGGCACAGGCGTCTTGGGAGCAGTACTTC

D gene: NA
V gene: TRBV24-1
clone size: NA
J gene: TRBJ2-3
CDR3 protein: CATSDPRAVSTDTQYF
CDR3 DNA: TGTGCCACCAGTGATCCTAGAGCAGTAAGCACAGATACGCAGTATTTT

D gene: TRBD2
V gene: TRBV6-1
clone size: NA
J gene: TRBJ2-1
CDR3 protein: CASSKFGTSENNEQFF
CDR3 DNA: TGTGCCAGCAGTAAGTTTGGGACTAGCGAAAACAATGAGCAGTTCTTC

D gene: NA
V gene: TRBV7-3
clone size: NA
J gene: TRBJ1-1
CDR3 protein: CASSLSPDTEAFF
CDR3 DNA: TGTGCCAGCAGCTTAAGTCCGGACACTGAAGCTTTCTTT

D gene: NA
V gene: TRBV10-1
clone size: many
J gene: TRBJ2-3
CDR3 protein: CASSRHTDTQYF
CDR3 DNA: TGCGCCAGCAGCAGACACACAGATACGCAGTATTTT

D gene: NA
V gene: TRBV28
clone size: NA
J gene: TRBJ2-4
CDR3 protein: CASSSGAAKNIQYF
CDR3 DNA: TGTGCCAGCAGTTCGGGGGCGGCCAAAAACATTCAGTACTTC

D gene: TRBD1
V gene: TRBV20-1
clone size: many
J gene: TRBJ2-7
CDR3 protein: CSARPRQGLREQYF
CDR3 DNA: TGCAGTGCTAGACCCCGACAGGGATTGCGGGAGCAGTACTTC

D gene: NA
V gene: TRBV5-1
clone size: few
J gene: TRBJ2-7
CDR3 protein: CASSWRDSLHEQYF
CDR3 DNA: TGCGCCAGCAGCTGGAGGGACAGTTTACACGAGCAGTACTTC

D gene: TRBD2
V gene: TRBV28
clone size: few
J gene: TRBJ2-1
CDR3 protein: CASSSPTGTSGGAMAYNEQFF
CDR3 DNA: TGTGCCAGCAGTTCACCTACAGGGACTAGCGGGGGGGCCATGGCCTACAATGAGCAGTTCTTC

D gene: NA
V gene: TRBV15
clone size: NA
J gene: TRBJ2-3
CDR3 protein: CATSPKGGTQYF
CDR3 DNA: TGTGCCACCAGCCCGAAGGGGGGTACGCAGTATTTT

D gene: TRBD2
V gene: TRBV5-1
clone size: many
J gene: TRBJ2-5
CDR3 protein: CASSTRTSEGTQYF
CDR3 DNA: TGCGCCAGCAGCACCCGGACTAGCGAGGGGACCCAGTACTTC

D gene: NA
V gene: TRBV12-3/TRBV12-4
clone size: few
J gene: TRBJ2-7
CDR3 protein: CASSLLSGPYEQYF
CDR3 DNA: TGTGCCAGCAGTTTACTTAGCGGACCCTACGAGCAGTACTTC

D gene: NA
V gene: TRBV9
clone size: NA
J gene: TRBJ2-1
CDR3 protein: CASSAQIGTPNEQFF
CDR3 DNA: TGTGCCAGCAGCGCACAGATAGGGACGCCCAATGAGCAGTTCTTC

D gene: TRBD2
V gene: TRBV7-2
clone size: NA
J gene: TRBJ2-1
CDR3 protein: CASSRTSGKSSYNEQFF
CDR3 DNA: TGTGCCAGCAGCCGGACTAGCGGGAAGAGCTCCTACAATGAGCAGTTCTTC

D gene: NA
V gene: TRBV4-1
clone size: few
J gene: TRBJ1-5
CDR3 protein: CASSVNRNQPQHF
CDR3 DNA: TGCGCCAGCAGCGTCAACAGGAATCAGCCCCAGCATTTT

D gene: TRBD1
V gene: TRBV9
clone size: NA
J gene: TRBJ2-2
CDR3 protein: CASSVGTGVDTGELFF
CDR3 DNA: TGTGCCAGCAGCGTGGGGACAGGGGTCGATACCGGGGAGCTGTTTTTT

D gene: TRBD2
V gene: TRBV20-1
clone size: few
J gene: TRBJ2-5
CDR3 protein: CSARELAGGPTETQYF
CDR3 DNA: TGCAGTGCTAGAGAACTAGCGGGGGGCCCCACAGAAACCCAGTACTTC

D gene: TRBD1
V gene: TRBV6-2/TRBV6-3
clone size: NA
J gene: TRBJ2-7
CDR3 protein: CASSWGTGTEQYF
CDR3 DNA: TGTGCCAGCAGTTGGGGGACAGGGACCGAGCAGTACTTC

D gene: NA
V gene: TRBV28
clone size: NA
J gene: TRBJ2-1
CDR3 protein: CASSFRFNEQFF
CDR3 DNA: TGTGCCAGCAGTTTTCGGTTCAATGAGCAGTTCTTC

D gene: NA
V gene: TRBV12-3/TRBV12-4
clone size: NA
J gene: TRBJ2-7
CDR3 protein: CASSYQSPYEQYF
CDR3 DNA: TGTGCCAGCAGTTATCAAAGCCCATACGAGCAGTACTTC

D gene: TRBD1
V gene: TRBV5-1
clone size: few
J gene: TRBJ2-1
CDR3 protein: CASSSTGTGGFNEQFF
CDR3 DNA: TGCGCCAGCAGCTCGACCGGGACAGGGGGCTTTAATGAGCAGTTCTTC

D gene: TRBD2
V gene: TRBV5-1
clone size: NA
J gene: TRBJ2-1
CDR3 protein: CASSLALLAGGITYNEQFF
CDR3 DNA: TGCGCCAGCAGCTTGGCCCTACTAGCGGGAGGGATCACCTACAATGAGCAGTTCTTC

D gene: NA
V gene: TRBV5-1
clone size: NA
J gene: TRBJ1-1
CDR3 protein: CASSSEVPNTEAFF
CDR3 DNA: TGCGCCAGCAGCTCCGAAGTCCCAAACACTGAAGCTTTCTTT

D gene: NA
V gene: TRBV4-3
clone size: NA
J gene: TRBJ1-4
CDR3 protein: CASSQDRGANEKLFF
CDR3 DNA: TGCGCCAGCAGCCAAGATAGGGGAGCGAATGAAAAACTGTTTTTT

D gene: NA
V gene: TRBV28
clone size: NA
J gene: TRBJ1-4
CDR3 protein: CASRTGAVEKLFF
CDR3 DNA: TGTGCCAGCAGGACCGGGGCTGTGGAAAAACTGTTTTTT

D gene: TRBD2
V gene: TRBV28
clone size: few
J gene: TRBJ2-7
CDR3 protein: CASSVLTSGFSYEQYF
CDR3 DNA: TGTGCCAGCAGTGTGCTGACTAGCGGATTCTCCTACGAGCAGTACTTC

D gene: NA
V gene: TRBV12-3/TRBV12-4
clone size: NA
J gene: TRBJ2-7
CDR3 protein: CASSSGPREQYF
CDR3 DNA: TGTGCCAGCAGTTCTGGCCCTCGCGAGCAGTACTTC

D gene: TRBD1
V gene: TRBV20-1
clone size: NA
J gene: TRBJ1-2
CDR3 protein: CSARDRVSYGYTF
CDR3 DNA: TGCAGTGCTAGGGACAGGGTTAGCTATGGCTACACCTTC

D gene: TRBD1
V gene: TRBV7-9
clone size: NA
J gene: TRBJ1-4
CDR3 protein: CASSSWTGSVGKLFF
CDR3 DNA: TGTGCCAGCAGCTCCTGGACAGGCAGCGTGGGAAAACTGTTTTTT

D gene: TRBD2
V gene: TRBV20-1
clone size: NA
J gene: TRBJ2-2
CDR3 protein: CSARKGLAGELFF
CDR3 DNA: TGCAGTGCTAGGAAAGGACTAGCCGGGGAGCTGTTTTTT

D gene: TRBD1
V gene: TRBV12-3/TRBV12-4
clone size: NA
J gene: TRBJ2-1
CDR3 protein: CASSFAQPPITGGPYNEQFF
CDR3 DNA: TGTGCCAGCAGTTTTGCCCAACCCCCGATCACAGGGGGCCCCTACAATGAGCAGTTCTTC

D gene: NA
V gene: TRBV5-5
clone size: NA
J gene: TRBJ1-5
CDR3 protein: CASSLEQGRQPQHF
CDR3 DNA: TGTGCCAGCAGCTTGGAGCAGGGGCGGCAGCCCCAGCATTTT

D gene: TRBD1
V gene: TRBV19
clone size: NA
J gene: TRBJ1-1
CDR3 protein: CASSVTDRGPSEAFF
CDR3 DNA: TGTGCCAGTAGTGTCACGGACAGGGGGCCTTCTGAAGCTTTCTTT

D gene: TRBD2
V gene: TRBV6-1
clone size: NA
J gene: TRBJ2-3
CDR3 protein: CASSKTSGDTDTQYF
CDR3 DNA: TGTGCCAGCAGTAAGACTAGCGGAGACACAGATACGCAGTATTTT

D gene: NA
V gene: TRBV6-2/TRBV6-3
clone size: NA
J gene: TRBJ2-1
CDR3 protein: CAIKGGRRADEQFF
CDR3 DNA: TGTGCCATCAAGGGGGGAAGGCGGGCCGATGAGCAGTTCTTC

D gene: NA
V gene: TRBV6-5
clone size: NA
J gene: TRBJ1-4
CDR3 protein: CASSFTATNEKLFF
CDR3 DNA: TGTGCCAGCAGTTTCACTGCAACTAATGAAAAACTGTTTTTT

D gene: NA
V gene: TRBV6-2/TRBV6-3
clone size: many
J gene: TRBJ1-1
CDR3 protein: CASSYSGGTEAFF
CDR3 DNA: TGTGCCAGCAGTTACTCGGGGGGCACTGAAGCTTTCTTT

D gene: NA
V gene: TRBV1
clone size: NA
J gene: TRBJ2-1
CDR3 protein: CTSSQRGLPSYNEQFF
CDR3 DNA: TGCACCAGCAGCCAGAGGGGACTCCCCTCCTACAATGAGCAGTTCTTC

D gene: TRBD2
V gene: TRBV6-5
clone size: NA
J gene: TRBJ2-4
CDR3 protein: CASSYPRPGGGKNIQYF
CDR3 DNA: TGTGCCAGCAGTTACCCCCGGCCGGGAGGAGGCAAAAACATTCAGTACTTC

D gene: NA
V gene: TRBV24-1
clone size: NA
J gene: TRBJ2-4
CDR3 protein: CATSEGMTCLAKNIQYF
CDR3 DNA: TGTGCCACCAGTGAGGGGATGACTTGCTTAGCCAAAAACATTCAGTACTTC

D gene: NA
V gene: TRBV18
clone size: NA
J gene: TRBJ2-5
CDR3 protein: CASSRGWQETQYF
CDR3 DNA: TGTGCCAGCTCTAGAGGGTGGCAAGAGACCCAGTACTTC

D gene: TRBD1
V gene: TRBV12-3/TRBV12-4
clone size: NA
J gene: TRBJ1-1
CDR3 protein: CASSPHPGQELEPAFF
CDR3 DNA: TGTGCCAGCAGTCCGCATCCGGGACAGGAGCTGGAGCCCGCTTTCTTT

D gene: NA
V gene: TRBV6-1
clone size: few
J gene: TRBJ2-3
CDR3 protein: CASSPGEWRVENTDTQYF
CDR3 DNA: TGTGCCAGCAGTCCGGGAGAGTGGCGCGTAGAGAACACAGATACGCAGTATTTT

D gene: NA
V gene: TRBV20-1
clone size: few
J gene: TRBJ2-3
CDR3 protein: CSARDPGTHGKDTQYF
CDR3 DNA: TGCAGTGCTAGAGATCCGGGCACCCATGGTAAGGATACGCAGTATTTT

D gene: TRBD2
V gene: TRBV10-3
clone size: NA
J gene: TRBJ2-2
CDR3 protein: CASKGTSGFTGELFF
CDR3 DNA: TGTGCCTCCAAAGGGACTAGCGGCTTTACCGGGGAGCTGTTTTTT